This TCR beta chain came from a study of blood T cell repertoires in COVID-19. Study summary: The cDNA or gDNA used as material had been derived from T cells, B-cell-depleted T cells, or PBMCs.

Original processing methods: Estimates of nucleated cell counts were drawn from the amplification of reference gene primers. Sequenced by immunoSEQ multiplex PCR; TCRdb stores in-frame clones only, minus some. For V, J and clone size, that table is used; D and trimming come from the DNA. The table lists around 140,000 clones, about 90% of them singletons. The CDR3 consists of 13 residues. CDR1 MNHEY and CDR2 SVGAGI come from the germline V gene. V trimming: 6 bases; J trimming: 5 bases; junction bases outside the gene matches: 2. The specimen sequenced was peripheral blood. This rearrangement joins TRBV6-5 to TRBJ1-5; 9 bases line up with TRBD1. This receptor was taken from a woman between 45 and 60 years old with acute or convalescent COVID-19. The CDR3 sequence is CASRTGGDQPQHF. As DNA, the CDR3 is TGTGCCAGCAGAACAGGGGGCGATCAGCCCCAGCATTTT.